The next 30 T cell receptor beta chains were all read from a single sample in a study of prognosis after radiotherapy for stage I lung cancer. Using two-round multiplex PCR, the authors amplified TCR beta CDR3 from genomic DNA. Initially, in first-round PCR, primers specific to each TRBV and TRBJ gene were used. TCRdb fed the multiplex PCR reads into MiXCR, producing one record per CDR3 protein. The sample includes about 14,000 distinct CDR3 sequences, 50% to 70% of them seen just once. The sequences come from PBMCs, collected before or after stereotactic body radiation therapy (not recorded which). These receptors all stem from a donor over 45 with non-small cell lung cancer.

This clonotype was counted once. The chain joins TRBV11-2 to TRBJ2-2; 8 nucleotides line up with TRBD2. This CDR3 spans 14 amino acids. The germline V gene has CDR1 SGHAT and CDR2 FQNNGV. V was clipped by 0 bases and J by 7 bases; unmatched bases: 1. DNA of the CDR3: TGTGCCAGCAGCTTAGAACTAGCGGACGGGGAGCTGTTTTTT. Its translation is CASSLELADGELFF.

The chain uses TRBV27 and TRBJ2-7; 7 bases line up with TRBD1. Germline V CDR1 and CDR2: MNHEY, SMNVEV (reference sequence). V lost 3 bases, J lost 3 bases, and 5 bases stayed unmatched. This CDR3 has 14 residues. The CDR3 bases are TGTGCCAGCAGTTTGTTGGGACAGAACTACGAGCAGTACTTC. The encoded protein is CASSLLGQNYEQYF.

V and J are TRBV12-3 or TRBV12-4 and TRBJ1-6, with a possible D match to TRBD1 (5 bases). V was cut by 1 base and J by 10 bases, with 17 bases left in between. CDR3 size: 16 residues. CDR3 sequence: CASSLGGSVIRSPLHF. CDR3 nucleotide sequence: TGTGCCAGCAGTTTAGGGGGGTCAGTCATTCGATCACCCCTCCACTTT.

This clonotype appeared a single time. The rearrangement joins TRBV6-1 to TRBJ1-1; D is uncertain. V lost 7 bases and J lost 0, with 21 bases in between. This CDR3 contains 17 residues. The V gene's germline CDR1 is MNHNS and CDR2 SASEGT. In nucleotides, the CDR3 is TGTGCCAGCACCCCATGGGCCAGTCCCACGATGAACACTGAAGCTTTCTTT. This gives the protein CASTPWASPTMNTEAFF.

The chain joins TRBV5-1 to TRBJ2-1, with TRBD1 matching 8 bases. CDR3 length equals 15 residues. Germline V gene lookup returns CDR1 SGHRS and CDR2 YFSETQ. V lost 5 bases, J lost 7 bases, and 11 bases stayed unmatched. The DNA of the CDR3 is TGCGCCAGCAGTATACAGACAGGGGAGGTGAATGAGCAGTTCTTC. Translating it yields CASSIQTGEVNEQFF.

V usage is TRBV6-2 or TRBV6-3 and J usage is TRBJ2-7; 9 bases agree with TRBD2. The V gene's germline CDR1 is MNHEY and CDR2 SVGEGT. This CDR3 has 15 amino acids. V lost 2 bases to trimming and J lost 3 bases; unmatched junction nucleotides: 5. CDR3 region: CASSYVSGSLYEQYF. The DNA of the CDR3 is TGTGCCAGCAGTTACGTTAGCGGGAGTCTCTACGAGCAGTACTTC.

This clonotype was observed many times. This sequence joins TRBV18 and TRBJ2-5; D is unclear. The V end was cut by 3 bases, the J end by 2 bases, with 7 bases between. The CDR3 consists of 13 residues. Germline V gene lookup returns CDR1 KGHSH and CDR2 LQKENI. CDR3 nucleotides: TGTGCCAGCTCACCGAACAATCAAGAGACCCAGTACTTC. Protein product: CASSPNNQETQYF.

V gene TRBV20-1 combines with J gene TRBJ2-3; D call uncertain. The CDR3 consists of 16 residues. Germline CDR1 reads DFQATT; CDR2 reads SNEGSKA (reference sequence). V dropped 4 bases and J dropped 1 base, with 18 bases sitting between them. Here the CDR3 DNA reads TGCAGTGCTAAGAAAACTAAGTCTCATGGCACAGATACGCAGTATTTT. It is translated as CSAKKTKSHGTDTQYF.

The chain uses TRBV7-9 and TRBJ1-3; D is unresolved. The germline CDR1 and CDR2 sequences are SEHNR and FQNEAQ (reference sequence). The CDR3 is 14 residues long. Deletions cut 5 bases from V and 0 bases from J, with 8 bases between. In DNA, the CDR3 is TGTGCCAGCAGCATTGGTAGCTCTGGAAACACCATATATTTT. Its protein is CASSIGSSGNTIYF. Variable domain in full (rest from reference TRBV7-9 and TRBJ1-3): DTGVSQNPRHKITKRGQNVTFRCDPISEHNRLYWYRQTLGQGPEFLTYFQNEAQLEKSRLLSDRFSAERPKGSFSTLEIQRTEQGDSAMYLCASSIGSSGNTIYFGEGSWLTVV.

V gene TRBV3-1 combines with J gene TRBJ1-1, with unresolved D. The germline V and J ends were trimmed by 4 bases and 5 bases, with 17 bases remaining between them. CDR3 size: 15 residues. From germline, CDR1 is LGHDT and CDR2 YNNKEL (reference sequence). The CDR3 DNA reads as TGTGCCAGCAGCCCCGAGAAAAGGTCGGGGACTGAAGCTTTCTTT. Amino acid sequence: CASSPEKRSGTEAFF.

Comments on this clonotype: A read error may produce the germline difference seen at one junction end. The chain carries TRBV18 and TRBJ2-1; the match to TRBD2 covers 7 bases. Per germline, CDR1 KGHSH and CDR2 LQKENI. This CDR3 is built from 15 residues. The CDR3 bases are TGTGCCAGCTCACCGCTAGCGGAACTCTACAATGGGCAGTTCTTC. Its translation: CASSPLAELYNGQFF.

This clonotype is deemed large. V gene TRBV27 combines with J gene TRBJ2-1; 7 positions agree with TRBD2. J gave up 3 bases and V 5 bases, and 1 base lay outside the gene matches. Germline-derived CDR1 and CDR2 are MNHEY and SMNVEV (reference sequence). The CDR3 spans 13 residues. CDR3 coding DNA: TGTGCCAGCAGTCGGACTAGCTACAATGAGCAGTTCTTC. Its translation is CASSRTSYNEQFF.

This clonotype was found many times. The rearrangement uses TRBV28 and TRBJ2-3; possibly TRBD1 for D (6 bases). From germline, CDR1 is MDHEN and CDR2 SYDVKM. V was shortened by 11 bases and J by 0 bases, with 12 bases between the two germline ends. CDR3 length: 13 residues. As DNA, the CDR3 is TGTGCCGGTGGGACATCTAGCACAGATACGCAGTATTTT. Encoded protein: CAGGTSSTDTQYF.

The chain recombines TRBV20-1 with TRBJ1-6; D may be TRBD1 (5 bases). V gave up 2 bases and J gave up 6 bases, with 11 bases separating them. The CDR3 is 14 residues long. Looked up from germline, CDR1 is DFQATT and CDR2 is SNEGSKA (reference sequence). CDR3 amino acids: CSARNRQGNSPLHF. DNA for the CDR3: TGCAGTGCTAGAAATAGGCAGGGTAATTCACCCCTCCACTTT.

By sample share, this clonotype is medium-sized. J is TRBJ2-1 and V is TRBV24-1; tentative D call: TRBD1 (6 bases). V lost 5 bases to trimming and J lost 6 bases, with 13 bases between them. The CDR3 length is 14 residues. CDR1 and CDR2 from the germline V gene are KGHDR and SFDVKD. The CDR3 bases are TGTGCCACCAGTGTGGGACACCCATCCAATGAGCAGTTCTTC. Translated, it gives CATSVGHPSNEQFF.

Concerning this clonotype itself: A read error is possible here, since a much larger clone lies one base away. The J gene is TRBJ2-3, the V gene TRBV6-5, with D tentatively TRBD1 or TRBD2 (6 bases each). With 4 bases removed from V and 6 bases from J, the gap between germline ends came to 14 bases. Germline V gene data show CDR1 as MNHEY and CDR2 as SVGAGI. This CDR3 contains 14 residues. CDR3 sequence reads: CASSCGTPRDTQYF. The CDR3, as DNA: TGTGCCAGCAGTTGCGGGACACCGAGGGATACGCAGTATTTT.

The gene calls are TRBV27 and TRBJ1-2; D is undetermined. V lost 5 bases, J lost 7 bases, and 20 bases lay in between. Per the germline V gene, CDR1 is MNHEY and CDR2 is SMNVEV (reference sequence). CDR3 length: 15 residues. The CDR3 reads CASSPGRAFASGYTF. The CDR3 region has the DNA TGTGCCAGCAGTCCCGGACGCGCCTTTGCCTCTGGCTACACCTTC.

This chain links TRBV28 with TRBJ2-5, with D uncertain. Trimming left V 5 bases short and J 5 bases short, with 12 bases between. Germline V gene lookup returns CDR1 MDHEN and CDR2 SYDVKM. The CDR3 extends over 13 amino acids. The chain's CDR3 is CASSVTWLETQYF. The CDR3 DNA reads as TGTGCCAGCAGTGTGACATGGCTTGAGACCCAGTACTTC.

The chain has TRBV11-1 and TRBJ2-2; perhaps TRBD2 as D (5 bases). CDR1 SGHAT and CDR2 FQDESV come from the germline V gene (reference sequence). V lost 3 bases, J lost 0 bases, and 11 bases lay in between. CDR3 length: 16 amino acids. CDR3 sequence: CASSFRGLANTGELFF. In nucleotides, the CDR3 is TGTGCCAGCAGCTTTCGCGGGCTCGCGAACACCGGGGAGCTGTTTTTT.

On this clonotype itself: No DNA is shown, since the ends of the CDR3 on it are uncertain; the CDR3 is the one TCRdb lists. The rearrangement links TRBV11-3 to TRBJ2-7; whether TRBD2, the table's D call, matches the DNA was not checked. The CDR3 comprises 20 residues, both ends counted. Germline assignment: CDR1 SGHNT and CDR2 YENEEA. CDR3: CASSFYICSIGGRALYEQYF.

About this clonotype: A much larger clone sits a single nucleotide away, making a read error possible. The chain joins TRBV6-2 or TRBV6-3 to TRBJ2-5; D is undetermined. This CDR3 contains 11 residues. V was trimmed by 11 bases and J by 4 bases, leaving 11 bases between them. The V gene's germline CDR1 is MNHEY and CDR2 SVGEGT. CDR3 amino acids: CAGEVGETQYF. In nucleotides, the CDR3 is TGTGCCGGCGAGGTTGGAGAGACCCAGTACTTC.

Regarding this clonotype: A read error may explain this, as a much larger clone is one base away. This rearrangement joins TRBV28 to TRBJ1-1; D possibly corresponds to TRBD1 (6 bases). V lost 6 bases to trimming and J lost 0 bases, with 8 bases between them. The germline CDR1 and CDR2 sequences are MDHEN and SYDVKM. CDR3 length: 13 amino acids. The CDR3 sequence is CASRDSVNTEAFF. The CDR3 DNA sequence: TGTGCCAGCAGGGACAGTGTGAACACTGAAGCTTTCTTT.

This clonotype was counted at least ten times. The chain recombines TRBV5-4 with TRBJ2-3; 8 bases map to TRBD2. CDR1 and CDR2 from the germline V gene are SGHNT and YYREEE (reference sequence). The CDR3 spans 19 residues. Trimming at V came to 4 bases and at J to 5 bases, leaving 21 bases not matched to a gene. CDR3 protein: CASSHLGWSGRGSGDTQYF. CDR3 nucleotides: TGTGCCAGCAGCCATCTTGGTTGGAGCGGGAGAGGGAGTGGAGATACGCAGTATTTT.

The CDR3 loop reads CASILAGNQPQHF. CDR3 coding DNA: TGTGCCAGCATCCTTGCTGGGAATCAGCCCCAGCATTTT. The V gene is TRBV6-2 or TRBV6-3, the J gene TRBJ1-5; D ambiguous. This CDR3 is 13 amino acids long. V dropped 7 bases and J dropped 4 bases, with 11 bases sitting between them. CDR1 and CDR2 (germline): MNHEY, SVGEGT.

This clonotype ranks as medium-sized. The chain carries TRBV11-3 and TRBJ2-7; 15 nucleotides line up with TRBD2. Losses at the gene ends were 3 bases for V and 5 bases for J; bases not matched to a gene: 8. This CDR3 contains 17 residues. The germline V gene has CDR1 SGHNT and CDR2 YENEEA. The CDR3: CASSFRTSGRAGNEQYF. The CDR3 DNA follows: TGTGCCAGCAGCTTCAGGACTAGCGGGAGGGCCGGGAACGAGCAGTACTTC.

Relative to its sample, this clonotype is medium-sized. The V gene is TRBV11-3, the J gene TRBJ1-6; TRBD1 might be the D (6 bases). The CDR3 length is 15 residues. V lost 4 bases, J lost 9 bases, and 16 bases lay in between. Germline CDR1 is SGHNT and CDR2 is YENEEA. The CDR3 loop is CASSYYRDGGSPLHF. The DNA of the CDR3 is TGTGCCAGCAGCTACTACAGGGATGGGGGTTCACCCCTCCACTTT.

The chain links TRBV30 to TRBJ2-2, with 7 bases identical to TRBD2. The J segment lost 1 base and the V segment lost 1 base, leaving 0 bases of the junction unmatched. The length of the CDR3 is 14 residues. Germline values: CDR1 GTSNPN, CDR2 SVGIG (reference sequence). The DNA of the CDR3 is TGTGCCTGGAGTGCGGGAGGGAACACCGGGGAGCTGTTTTTT. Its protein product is CAWSAGGNTGELFF.

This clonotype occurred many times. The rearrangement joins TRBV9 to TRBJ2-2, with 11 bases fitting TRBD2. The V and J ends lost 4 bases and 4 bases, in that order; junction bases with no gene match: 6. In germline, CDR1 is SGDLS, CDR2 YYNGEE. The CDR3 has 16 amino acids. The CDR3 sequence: CASSYSGRATTGELFF. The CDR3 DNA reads TGTGCCAGCAGCTATAGCGGGAGGGCCACCACCGGGGAGCTGTTTTTT.

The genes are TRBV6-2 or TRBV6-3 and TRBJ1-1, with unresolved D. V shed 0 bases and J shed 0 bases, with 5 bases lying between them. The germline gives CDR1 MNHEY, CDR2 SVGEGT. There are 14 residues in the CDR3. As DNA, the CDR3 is TGTGCCAGCAGTTACTCCGTACTGAACACTGAAGCTTTCTTT. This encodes CASSYSVLNTEAFF.

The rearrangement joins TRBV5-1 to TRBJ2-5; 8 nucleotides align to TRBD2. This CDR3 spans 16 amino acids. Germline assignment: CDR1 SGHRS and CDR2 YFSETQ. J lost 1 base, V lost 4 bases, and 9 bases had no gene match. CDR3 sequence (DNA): TGCGCCAGCAGCCCCATGAATAGCGGGATCCAAGAGACCCAGTACTTC. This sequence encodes CASSPMNSGIQETQYF.